These T cell receptor beta chains were read from a single sample in a study of blood T cells in healthy people across ages. In TCRdb, the 5' RACE reads were re-called with MiXCR into one record per CDR3 protein. The sample includes 1.2 million to 1.5 million distinct CDR3 sequences, approximately 42% of them seen just once. What was sequenced was blood. Receptor source: a woman in her late teens or twenties in good health. CDR3s include the opening cysteine and the closing phenylalanine or tryptophan. The D gene is left open where the match is weak. Clone size is not always given. Where it is, it says once, few, many or a class for expanded clones.

once,TRBD1,TRBJ1-2,TRBV7-9,TGTGCCAGCAGCTTAGGCGGTGGAGGGGGCGCTGATGGCTACACCTTC,CASSLGGGGGADGYTF
few,NA,TRBJ2-1,TRBV4-1,TGCGCCAGCAGCCAAGTGACCACTAGCTCCTACAATGAGCAGTTCTTC,CASSQVTTSSYNEQFF
NA,NA,TRBJ2-1,TRBV7-9,TGTGCCAGCAGCTCCGACTCGGGGTTGGGCTCCTACAATGAGCAGTTCTTC,CASSSDSGLGSYNEQFF
few,NA,TRBJ2-3,TRBV20-1,TGCAGTCCCGGGGTATCCACAGATACGCAGTATTTT,CSPGVSTDTQYF
NA,TRBD1,TRBJ2-7,TRBV20-1,TGCAGGGGAGCCGGACAGGGGTGCGAGCAGTACTTC,CRGAGQGCEQYF
NA,TRBD1,TRBJ1-5,TRBV30,TGTGCCTGGTCTCAACAGGGGGCTTTAGGTCAGCCCCAGCATTTT,CAWSQQGALGQPQHF
NA,NA,TRBJ2-7,TRBV21-1,TGTGTTCCCCGGGGAGGATACGAGCAGTACTTC,CVPRGGYEQYF
few,TRBD2,TRBJ2-1,TRBV6-6,TGTGCCAGCAGTACCCTAGCGGGAGCCTACAATGAGCAGTTCTTC,CASSTLAGAYNEQFF
NA,NA,TRBJ1-2,TRBV7-9,TGTGCCAGCAGCGTATCAACCGGGGAGGGCTACACCTTC,CASSVSTGEGYTF
NA,TRBD2,TRBJ2-1,TRBV7-2,TGTGCCAGCAGCTTCCGGCGACTAGCGGAAAACAATGAGCAGTTCTTC,CASSFRRLAENNEQFF
NA,TRBD2,TRBJ2-3,TRBV6-5,TGTGCCAGCAGTTTGAAGGGGGTAGCGGGATCGGGAGATACGCAGTATTTT,CASSLKGVAGSGDTQYF
few,TRBD1,TRBJ1-2,TRBV6-5,TGTGCCAGCAGTTATCCCGGACAGGGATCCTATGGCTACACCTTC,CASSYPGQGSYGYTF
many,NA,TRBJ1-2,TRBV20-1,TGCAGTGCTTCCGGGACGGAATACTATGGCTACACCTTC,CSASGTEYYGYTF
NA,NA,TRBJ1-6,TRBV2,TGTGCCAGGGCAGGGATGAATTCACCCCTCCACTTT,CARAGMNSPLHF
NA,NA,TRBJ1-5,TRBV12-3/TRBV12-4,TGTGCCAGCAGTTTATTTGTGTTTGGCAATCAGCCCCAGCATTTT,CASSLFVFGNQPQHF